This is a list of T cell receptor beta chains from one sample in a study of blood T cell repertoires in COVID-19. TCRdb's table, derived via immunoSEQ multiplex PCR, lists solely in-frame clones and lacks some. Of about 74,000 clones detected, less than 95% appear once; the ten largest clones hold approximately 4.8%. The sequencing sample was made of peripheral blood. The receptor set was obtained from a woman aged 55-69 years with active COVID-19. The CDR3 runs from the conserved cysteine through the conserved F or W. D genes are given only for firm matches. Some rows have no size entry. The others give once, few or many, or a class for an expanded clone.

NA,TRBV14,NA,TRBJ2-1,TGTGCCAGCAGCCCAACGGGCGGGTCCGGCAATGAGCAGTTCTTC,CASSPTGGSGNEQFF
NA,TRBV6-5,once,TRBJ2-7,TGTGCCAGCAGGAGGACAAGGGGCCCTCACGAGCAGTACTTC,CASRRTRGPHEQYF
TRBD2,TRBV6-6,NA,TRBJ2-2,TGTGCCAGCAGTTACACGGGAGGATCCGGGGAGCTGTTTTTT,CASSYTGGSGELFF
TRBD1,TRBV24-1,NA,TRBJ1-5,TGTGCCACCAGTGACGGGACAGCTTATCAGCCCCAGCATTTT,CATSDGTAYQPQHF
TRBD1,TRBV19,NA,TRBJ2-7,TGTGCCAGTAGTATAGACTCGGGACAGGCTACCTACGAGCAGTACTTC,CASSIDSGQATYEQYF
TRBD2,TRBV7-6,once,TRBJ2-7,TGTGCCAGCAGCTTAGTTTCCCTAGCGGGAGGGCTTCAGTACTTC,CASSLVSLAGGLQYF
NA,TRBV20-1,NA,TRBJ1-2,TGCAGTGCTAGAGATCTCTATGGCTACACCTTC,CSARDLYGYTF
NA,TRBV28,NA,TRBJ2-1,TGTGCCAGCAGTTCTCTAATCCACGTTTCCTACAATGAGCAGTTCTTC,CASSSLIHVSYNEQFF
TRBD1,TRBV9,NA,TRBJ1-2,TGTGCCAGCAGCGTAGGGACAGGCCTTGGCTACACCTTC,CASSVGTGLGYTF
TRBD1,TRBV3-1/TRBV3-2,once,TRBJ1-4,TGTGCCAGCAGTTCGACAGGGTCCGTTGAAAAACTGTTTTTT,CASSSTGSVEKLFF
TRBD1,TRBV19,once,TRBJ1-1,TGTGCCAGTAGTACAAGACAGGGATTGGATGGGAACACTGAAGCTTTCTTT,CASSTRQGLDGNTEAFF
TRBD1,TRBV30,NA,TRBJ2-7,TGTGCCTGGGGACAGGGGATACACGAGCAGTACTTC,CAWGQGIHEQYF
NA,TRBV7-2,NA,TRBJ1-1,TGTGCCAGCAGCTGGACAGAGAACACTGAAGCTTTCTTT,CASSWTENTEAFF
TRBD2,TRBV7-9,once,TRBJ2-7,TGTGCCAGCAGCCTACTAGCGGGAGGGCCCAAAAGCTTC,CASSLLAGGPKSF
NA,TRBV28,NA,TRBJ2-1,TGTGCCAGTCGTCTAGCCTTCAATGAGCAGTTCTTC,CASRLAFNEQFF
NA,TRBV15,NA,TRBJ2-5,TGTGCCACCAGCAGGACCGGCGGGCCAGAGACCCAGTACTTC,CATSRTGGPETQYF
TRBD1,TRBV11-2,NA,TRBJ2-7,TGTGCCAGCAGCACGACAGGGGGTCAAATCTACGAGCAGTACTTC,CASSTTGGQIYEQYF
TRBD2,TRBV11-2,NA,TRBJ2-1,TGTGCCAGCAGCTTCCGACCAACCGGACTAGCGGCATACAATGAGCAGTTCTTC,CASSFRPTGLAAYNEQFF